A single sample gave rise to the 9 T cell receptor beta chains below, sequenced in a study of T cell changes during pregnancy in multiple sclerosis. The method was immunoSEQ multiplex PCR; TCRdb's version includes in-frame clones alone and lacks a portion of them. Counted here are about 79,000 clones, around 90% occurring once; the ten biggest clones make up 0.4% to 0.6%. The starting material was CD4+ T cells from peripheral blood mononuclear cells, obtained in the second trimester of pregnancy. The receptors here all came from a female donor with multiple sclerosis, enrolled in a pregnancy study.

This chain uses TRBV19 with TRBJ2-7, with D perhaps TRBD1 (5 bases). The CDR3 is 14 amino acids. Germline V gene lookup returns CDR1 LNHDA and CDR2 SQIVND (reference sequence). Between the trimmed V and J ends, which lost 4 bases and 3 bases, there was a span of 13 bases. CDR3 DNA sequence: TGTGCCAGTAGTAGGCAGGGAAGAAACTACGAGCAGTACTTC. Its translation is CASSRQGRNYEQYF.

The J gene is TRBJ2-3, the V gene TRBV4-3; TRBD2 is a possible D gene (7 bases). The CDR3 consists of 16 residues. V lost 1 base and J 5 bases, leaving 16 bases between the germline ends. CDR1 LGHNA and CDR2 YSLEER come from the germline V gene. DNA for the CDR3: TGCGCCAGCAGCCAAGGGAGGGGGGGTTACGGAGATACGCAGTATTTT. Translated: CASSQGRGGYGDTQYF.

The chain links TRBV4-1 to TRBJ1-1; D is ambiguous. This CDR3 comprises 14 residues. Germline-derived CDR1 and CDR2 are MGHRA and YSYEKL. V was clipped by 4 bases and J by 2 bases, with 11 bases between them. CDR3 coding DNA: TGCGCCAGCAGCCCTGGGCCGACCAACACTGAAGCTTTCTTT. Translating it yields CASSPGPTNTEAFF.

This clone was counted once. The J gene is TRBJ1-1, the V gene TRBV5-1, with D perhaps TRBD1 (6 bases). The V and J ends lost 3 bases and 1 base respectively, with 16 bases between them. Germline CDR1 SGHRS, CDR2 YFSETQ. CDR3 length: 16 residues. The CDR3 nucleotides read TGCGCCAGCAGCTGGCTTGTGACAGGCAGGAACACTGAAGCTTTCTTT. Translation: CASSWLVTGRNTEAFF.

This clone was seen once. CDR3 region: CASSVAAGDESGYTF. CDR3 nucleotide sequence: TGTGCCAGCAGCGTAGCTGCGGGGGACGAGAGTGGCTACACCTTC. This chain connects TRBV9 to TRBJ1-2, with D possibly TRBD1 on 5 matching bases. The CDR3 extends over 15 amino acids. With 0 bases removed from V and 7 bases from J, the gap between germline ends came to 16 bases. Germline assignment: CDR1 SGDLS and CDR2 YYNGEE.

The chain uses TRBV2 and TRBJ1-5; 7 bases align to TRBD1. The germline CDR1 and CDR2 sequences are SNHLY and FYNNEI. The CDR3 consists of 17 residues. Losses at the gene ends were 0 bases for V and 4 bases for J; bases not matched to a gene: 9. The CDR3 here is CASSEARAGGGNQPQHF. The CDR3 DNA is TGTGCCAGCAGTGAAGCGAGGGCAGGGGGTGGAAATCAGCCCCAGCATTTT.

The rearrangement links TRBV27 to TRBJ1-6; the D is unclear. CDR1 and CDR2 (germline): MNHEY, SMNVEV (reference sequence). V lost 5 bases and J 14 bases, leaving 19 bases between the germline ends. The CDR3 extends over 14 amino acids. CDR3 sequence (DNA): TGTGCCAGCAGTGCCGGGGATTTAGTTCTGGCCCTCCACTTT. Its protein product is CASSAGDLVLALHF.

This clone is a singleton in its sample. J is TRBJ1-5 and V is TRBV5-1, with D possibly being TRBD1 (5 bases). CDR1 and CDR2 from the germline V gene are SGHRS and YFSETQ. V was shortened by 4 bases and J by 2 bases, with 10 bases between the two germline ends. This CDR3 is 14 amino acids long. CDR3 in DNA: TGCGCCAGCAGCCTCGACAGTGGCAATCAGCCCCAGCATTTT. Its protein is CASSLDSGNQPQHF.

This sequence joins TRBV6-5 and TRBJ2-2, with 9 bases fitting TRBD2. Losses at the gene ends were 6 bases for V and 6 bases for J; bases not matched to a gene: 8. The germline V gene has CDR1 MNHEY and CDR2 SVGAGI. CDR3 length: 15 residues. The CDR3 region is CASRTGGGAPGELFF. DNA of the CDR3: TGTGCCAGCAGGACAGGCGGGGGGGCTCCCGGGGAGCTGTTTTTT.